This T cell receptor beta chain emerged from a study of vaccination effects on CD4 cells after COVID-19 (dated by TCRdb to the early 2020s). About the study as a whole: Post-vaccine samples across the study were collected a median of 72 days after the second dose, with a range of 14 to 241. In the study, cultures from other donors were sequenced using the Oncomine TCR Beta short-read assay on an Illumina iSeq 100. The study compared SARS-CoV-2 spike-specific CD4+ TCR repertoires before and after mRNA vaccination in COVID-19 convalescent patients and infection-naive vaccine recipients. A total of 10 COVID-19 convalescent patients and a handful of SARS-CoV-2-naive healthy vaccine recipients were included in the full study. What the study reported, not specific to this receptor: At late post-vaccination timepoints, both infection-induced and vaccine-induced clones showed marked clonal contraction, consistent with waning T cell responses. Limitations of the study were the small number of convalescent patients and the absence of early post-infection timepoints. Among healthy vaccine recipients, nearly all vaccine-induced clones were SARS-CoV-2 mono-reactive, and just 1 of 255 was cross-reactive with common cold coronaviruses.

Library preparation used the immunoSEQ multiplex PCR assay. TCR beta CDR3 sequencing was performed on DNA from the cultured, isolated CD4+ T cells. Regarding the original processing steps: The analysis removed non-productive TCR sequences, trimmed reads to the CDR3 region, and retained only CDR3s that were 7 or more amino acids long. The MANAFEST web app was used to pick out antigen-specific clonotypes by comparing their expansion in peptide wells with that in reference cultures. To be called positive, a clone needed expansion at FDR<0.05 compared with the reference and with all other wells, an odds ratio greater than 5, and a frequency greater than 0.1% in two replicate wells. Cross-reactive clonotypes were defined as significantly expanded in SARS-CoV-2 spike wells and in at least one common cold coronavirus spike condition. CDR3 similarity was assessed by Levenshtein distance with the stringdist R package, and unrooted trees were built with ape in R 3.6.1. The table comes from immuneACCESS by way of TCRdb, which keeps in-frame sequences with V and J called. Part of the clones is missing from these tables; in studies checked, under half for an unresolved V gene and the rest for unknown reasons. The V and J calls and clone size come from that table; D and trimming were worked out from the DNA. The sample table holds fewer than 35,000 clones, of which 70% to 75% were seen once. Of the sample, 14% is held by the ten largest clones.

V is reduced by 0 bases and J by 7 bases, leaving a spacing of 13 bases between them. The CDR3 runs 14 residues from the cysteine to the phenylalanine. Just the 42-base CDR3 DNA is kept, in frame starting at base 1. From a lookup of the germline V gene, CDR1 and CDR2 are LGHNA and YNFKEQ. The ViraFEST assay stimulated PBMC with viral peptide pools and then used TCR sequencing to identify antigen-specific CD4+ T cell clonotypes by expansion. After approximately 11 days of culture, CD4+ T cells were isolated with the EasySep CD4+ T cell isolation kit. Two doses of either the BNT162b2 or the mRNA-1273 mRNA SARS-CoV-2 vaccine were administered to participants. The absence of prior SARS-CoV-2 infection in healthy vaccine recipients was confirmed by negative nucleocapsid antibodies before and after vaccination. About 2.2 million PBMC per well were cultured in IMDM with about 5% human AB serum, 8.5 to 10 IU/ml IL-2 and gentamicin, plus 10 ug/ml peptides. Half of the culture medium was replaced with fresh IL-2-containing medium on days 3 and 7. Unless noted otherwise, every peptide stimulation condition was grown in triplicate wells. PBMC were separated from whole blood using Ficoll-Paque Plus gradient centrifugation and were then either cryopreserved at -140C or used fresh. The spike proteins of SARS-CoV-2 and of the common cold coronaviruses HCoV-NL63, HCoV-OC43 and HCoV-229E were spanned by overlapping peptide pools. Genomic DNA was extracted from cultured CD4+ T cells with the QIAamp micro DNA kit.

About this clone: The target of this receptor is not known. Per-base qualities were not stored, and no clone one base away is much larger.

Here the chain combines TRBV4-2 and TRBJ2-7, with a weak D call of TRBD2 (6 bases match). The sequences come from CD4+ T cells from PBMCs cultured with HCoV-229E spike peptides, collected after COVID-19 vaccination. The cell subset or site label here, explained by the study, means: HCoV-229E spike overlapping peptide pool stimulation. The receptor's source is a human donor who received a COVID-19 vaccine. The CDR3 protein is CASSQEEGLGEQYF. The nucleotides are TGTGCCAGCAGCCAAGAGGAGGGTTTGGGTGAGCAGTACTTC.